These T cell receptor beta chains were read from a single sample in a study of response to subunit inactivated influenza vaccine. TCRdb processed the RT-PCR reads anew with MiXCR; each CDR3 protein has one entry. This sample has over 400,000 distinct CDR3 sequences, with approximately 12% found just once. This sample comprised PBMCs from blood, obtained roughly 6 weeks after vaccination. The receptors derive from a man between 45 and 60 years old who received an inactivated influenza vaccine. Each CDR3 is given with its conserved first and last residue. D genes are given only for firm matches. Size is stated for part of the rows, as once, few or many counts, or as a class when the clone is expanded.

V gene	J gene	clone size	D gene	CDR3 protein	CDR3 DNA
TRBV12-3/TRBV12-4	TRBJ2-3	many	.	CASSSQGRTDTQYF	TGTGCCAGCAGTTCCCAGGGGAGGACAGATACGCAGTATTTT
TRBV12-3/TRBV12-4	TRBJ2-1	few	TRBD1	CASRRTGANEQFF	TGTGCCAGCAGACGAACAGGGGCCAATGAGCAGTTCTTC
TRBV10-3	TRBJ1-5	.	.	CATQSVPGGNQPQHF	TGTGCCACCCAATCGGTCCCGGGGGGCAATCAGCCCCAGCATTTT
TRBV4-2	TRBJ2-7	.	.	CASSQAVGRGSRYEQYF	TGTGCCAGCAGCCAAGCCGTGGGGAGAGGTAGTCGTTACGAGCAGTACTTC
TRBV6-5	TRBJ1-1	few	.	CASSYSKGYGTEAFF	TGTGCCAGCAGTTACTCGAAAGGGTATGGGACTGAAGCTTTCTTT
TRBV27	TRBJ2-1	few	.	CASSRLAYSSYNEQFF	TGTGCCAGCAGTCGGCTAGCGTATAGCTCCTACAATGAGCAGTTCTTC
TRBV29-1	TRBJ2-1	few	TRBD2	CSVGLAWNEQFF	TGCAGCGTAGGACTAGCGTGGAATGAGCAGTTCTTC
TRBV7-2	TRBJ2-1	.	TRBD2	CASSETWGLYTDNEQFF	TGTGCCAGCAGCGAAACTTGGGGACTATACACGGACAATGAGCAGTTCTTC
TRBV20-1	TRBJ2-1	many	TRBD2	CSAADSGAIYNEQFF	TGCAGTGCTGCCGATAGCGGGGCCATCTACAATGAGCAGTTCTTC
TRBV5-1	TRBJ2-5	few	TRBD2	CASNLAGGQETQYF	TGCGCCAGCAACCTAGCGGGGGGCCAAGAGACCCAGTACTTC
TRBV20-1	TRBJ2-1	many	.	CSAKPGTFLLEFF	TGCAGTGCTAAACCCGGGACTTTCCTTCTTGAGTTCTTC
TRBV10-3	TRBJ2-7	.	TRBD1	CAISRQGSYEQYF	TGTGCCATCAGCAGACAGGGGTCCTACGAGCAGTACTTC
TRBV18	TRBJ2-1	many	.	CASSPSHVDEQFF	TGTGCCAGCTCACCATCACATGTGGATGAGCAGTTCTTC
TRBV10-3	TRBJ2-7	.	.	CAIRGNFPPYEQYF	TGTGCCATCAGAGGCAACTTCCCTCCCTACGAGCAGTACTTC
TRBV20-1	TRBJ2-5	few	TRBD2	CSARSTSGSRETQYF	TGCAGTGCTAGATCTACTAGCGGGAGTCGGGAGACCCAGTACTTC
TRBV5-1	TRBJ1-2	few	.	CASSPESPNYGYTF	TGCGCCAGCAGCCCGGAGAGCCCAAACTATGGCTACACCTTC
TRBV4-2	TRBJ2-6	.	.	CASSQESAGFSGANVLTF	TGTGCCAGCAGCCAAGAAAGCGCAGGGTTCTCTGGGGCCAACGTCCTGACTTTC
TRBV6-1	TRBJ1-6	.	.	CASSEGRRTYNSPLHF	TGTGCCAGCAGTGAGGGCAGGCGAACTTATAATTCACCCCTCCACTTT
TRBV28	TRBJ2-2	few	.	CASSLFVVSGTGELFF	TGTGCCAGCAGTTTATTCGTCGTCTCGGGCACCGGGGAGCTGTTTTTT
TRBV6-6	TRBJ2-1	few	.	CASRYNWEQFF	TGTGCCAGCCGGTATAACTGGGAGCAGTTCTTC
TRBV20-1	TRBJ1-1	few	.	CSANHPQVNTEAFF	TGCAGTGCCAATCACCCACAGGTGAACACTGAAGCTTTCTTT
TRBV29-1	TRBJ2-7	.	TRBD1	CSVEGVQGAGYEQYF	TGCAGCGTTGAAGGTGTACAGGGGGCTGGCTACGAGCAGTACTTC
TRBV28	TRBJ1-4	.	.	CASHEGVGEKLFF	TGTGCCAGCCATGAGGGGGTTGGGGAAAAACTGTTTTTT
TRBV20-1	TRBJ2-3	.	.	CSARDPNSGCTDTQYF	TGCAGTGCTAGAGATCCCAATAGTGGTTGCACAGATACGCAGTATTTT
TRBV7-2	TRBJ2-3	.	.	CATEWGAKDTQYF	TGTGCCACCGAATGGGGGGCGAAGGATACGCAGTATTTT
TRBV5-1	TRBJ2-3	few	TRBD1	CASSLGGQGAADTQYF	TGCGCCAGCAGCTTGGGGGGACAGGGGGCGGCAGATACGCAGTATTTT
TRBV7-9	TRBJ2-5	few	TRBD1	CASSSPGTELKETQYF	TGTGCCAGCAGCTCGCCCGGGACAGAGCTAAAAGAGACCCAGTACTTC
TRBV3-1	TRBJ2-7	.	TRBD2	CASSPRPGLAGVTYEQYF	TGTGCCAGCAGCCCTCGTCCGGGACTAGCGGGGGTAACCTACGAGCAGTACTTC
TRBV7-6	TRBJ2-3	many	TRBD2	CASSSGVGGRLADTQYF	TGTGCCAGCAGCTCGGGTGTGGGCGGGAGACTCGCCGATACGCAGTATTTT
TRBV5-1	TRBJ2-5	few	TRBD1	CASGTNTGGYWETQYF	TGCGCCAGCGGAACCAATACAGGGGGTTATTGGGAGACCCAGTACTTC
TRBV12-3/TRBV12-4	TRBJ2-3	few	.	CASSWSGTDTQYF	TGTGCCAGCAGTTGGAGCGGCACAGATACGCAGTATTTT
TRBV5-4	TRBJ2-1	.	.	CASSQQGGAGVSEQFF	TGTGCCAGCAGCCAGCAGGGGGGAGCGGGAGTTAGTGAGCAGTTCTTC
TRBV5-6	TRBJ2-5	few	.	CASSEGTNQEPQYF	TGTGCCAGCAGCGAAGGGACGAACCAAGAGCCCCAGTACTTC
TRBV4-3	TRBJ2-7	once	.	CASSQVHSLPGEQYF	TGCGCCAGCAGCCAAGTTCACAGCCTTCCGGGGGAGCAGTACTTC
TRBV12-3/TRBV12-4	TRBJ2-3	few	.	CASASGTSTDTQYF	TGTGCCAGCGCCTCCGGGACTAGCACAGATACGCAGTATTTT
TRBV11-2	TRBJ2-3	.	TRBD1	CASTPRGTGDGDTQYF	TGTGCCAGCACCCCTCGGGGGACAGGGGATGGAGATACGCAGTATTTT
TRBV12-3/TRBV12-4	TRBJ1-5	few	.	CASSEFSNQPQHF	TGTGCCAGCAGTGAGTTTAGCAATCAGCCCCAGCATTTT
TRBV5-1	TRBJ2-5	.	TRBD1	CASSLRTGGPQETQYF	TGCGCCAGCAGCCTCAGGACAGGGGGACCCCAAGAGACCCAGTACTTC
TRBV9	TRBJ2-1	few	.	CASSPRRGVRLDNEQFF	TGTGCCAGCAGCCCCCGGAGGGGGGTTAGGTTAGACAATGAGCAGTTCTTC
TRBV5-1	TRBJ2-3	.	TRBD1	CASSLDRETDTQYF	TGCGCCAGCAGCTTAGACAGGGAAACAGATACGCAGTATTTT
TRBV10-3	TRBJ2-5	many	.	CAIGGEQETQYF	TGTGCCATCGGCGGGGAACAAGAGACCCAGTACTTC
TRBV7-9	TRBJ2-3	few	.	CASSHLPSTDTQYF	TGTGCCAGCAGCCACCTACCCTCCACAGATACGCAGTATTTT
TRBV18	TRBJ2-1	few	.	CASSPDTGSSYNEQFF	TGTGCCAGCTCACCGGATACAGGGAGCTCCTACAATGAGCAGTTCTTC
TRBV7-2	TRBJ2-7	few	.	CASRQDSYEQYF	TGTGCCAGCAGGCAGGATTCCTACGAGCAGTACTTC
TRBV6-2/TRBV6-3	TRBJ1-6	few	TRBD1	CASSLTGQYNSPLHF	TGTGCCAGCAGTTTAACGGGACAGTATAATTCACCCCTCCACTTT
TRBV6-1	TRBJ1-6	few	TRBD1	CASSPRGDRPNSPLHF	TGTGCCAGCAGCCCCCGGGGGGACAGACCTAACTCACCCCTCCACTTT
TRBV7-2	TRBJ2-5	many	TRBD1	CASSRTGIQETQYF	TGTGCCAGCAGCCGGACAGGCATACAAGAGACCCAGTACTTC
TRBV5-5	TRBJ2-1	many	.	CASSLARDTSYNEQFF	TGTGCCAGCAGCTTGGCCCGGGACACATCCTACAATGAGCAGTTCTTC
TRBV7-2	TRBJ2-1	.	.	CASSSVRAYNEQFF	TGTGCCAGCAGCTCCGTCAGGGCCTACAATGAGCAGTTCTTC
TRBV5-1	TRBJ2-7	once	TRBD1	CASSGQGTDSYEQYF	TGCGCCAGCAGTGGACAAGGGACAGACTCCTACGAGCAGTACTTC
TRBV10-1	TRBJ1-3	few	TRBD1	CASRPGQGENTIYF	TGCGCCAGCAGGCCGGGACAGGGAGAAAACACCATATATTTT
TRBV12-3/TRBV12-4	TRBJ1-1	few	TRBD1	CASSPRDRTNTEAFF	TGTGCCAGCAGTCCTAGGGACAGGACGAACACTGAAGCTTTCTTT
TRBV20-1	TRBJ2-1	few	TRBD2	CSAAISGSRYNEQFF	TGCAGTGCAGCAATTAGCGGGAGTCGGTACAATGAGCAGTTCTTC
TRBV12-3/TRBV12-4	TRBJ2-2	many	.	CASSRAAVGTGELFF	TGTGCCAGCAGCCGGGCCGCAGTAGGCACCGGGGAGCTGTTTTTT
TRBV6-5	TRBJ2-1	.	TRBD2	CASSYRGLAGRNEQFF	TGTGCCAGCAGTTACCGGGGACTAGCGGGCCGAAATGAGCAGTTCTTC
TRBV20-1	TRBJ1-6	.	.	CSAPRRADSPLHF	TGCAGTGCCCCCCGCAGGGCCGATTCACCCCTCCACTTT
TRBV5-1	TRBJ2-1	few	TRBD1	CASSLLTGEVNEQFF	TGCGCCAGCAGCTTGTTGACAGGGGAGGTGAATGAGCAGTTCTTC
TRBV5-6	TRBJ2-2	few	.	CASSLPSWAGELFF	TGTGCCAGCAGCCTTCCTTCTTGGGCCGGGGAGCTGTTTTTT